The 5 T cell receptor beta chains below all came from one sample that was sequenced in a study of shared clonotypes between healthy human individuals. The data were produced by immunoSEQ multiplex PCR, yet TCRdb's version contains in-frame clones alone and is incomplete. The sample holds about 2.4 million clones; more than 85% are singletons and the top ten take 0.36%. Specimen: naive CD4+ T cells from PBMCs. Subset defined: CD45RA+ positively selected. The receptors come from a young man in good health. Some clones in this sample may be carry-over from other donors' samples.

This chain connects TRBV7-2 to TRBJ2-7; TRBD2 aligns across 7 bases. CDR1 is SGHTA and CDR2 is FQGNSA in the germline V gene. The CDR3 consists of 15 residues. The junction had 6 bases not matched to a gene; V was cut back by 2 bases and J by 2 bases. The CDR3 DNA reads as TGTGCCAGCAGCTTAAGGACTAGTAGGGCCTACGAGCAGTACTTC. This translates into CASSLRTSRAYEQYF.

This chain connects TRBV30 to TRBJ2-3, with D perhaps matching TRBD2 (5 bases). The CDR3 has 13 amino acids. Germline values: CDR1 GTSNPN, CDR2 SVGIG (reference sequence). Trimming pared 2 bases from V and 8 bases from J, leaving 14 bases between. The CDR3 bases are TGTGCCTGGAGTAAACTAGAGGGCGGTACGCAGTATTTT. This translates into CAWSKLEGGTQYF.

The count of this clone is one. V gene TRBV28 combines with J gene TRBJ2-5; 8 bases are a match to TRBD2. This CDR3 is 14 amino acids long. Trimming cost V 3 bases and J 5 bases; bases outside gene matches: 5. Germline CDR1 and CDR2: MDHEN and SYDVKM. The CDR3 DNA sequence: TGTGCCAGCAGTTTCACGGGAGGGAAGGAGACCCAGTACTTC. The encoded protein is CASSFTGGKETQYF.

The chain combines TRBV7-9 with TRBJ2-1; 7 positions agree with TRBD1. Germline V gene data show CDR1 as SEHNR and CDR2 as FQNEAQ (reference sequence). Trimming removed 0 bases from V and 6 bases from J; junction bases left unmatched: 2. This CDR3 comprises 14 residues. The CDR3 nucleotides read TGTGCCAGCAGCTTAGCCGGGACAGTCAATGAGCAGTTCTTC. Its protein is CASSLAGTVNEQFF.

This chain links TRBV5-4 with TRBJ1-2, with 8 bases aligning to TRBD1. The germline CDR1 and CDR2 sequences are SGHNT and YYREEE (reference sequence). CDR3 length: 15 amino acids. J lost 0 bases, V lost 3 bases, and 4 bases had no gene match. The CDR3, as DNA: TGTGCCAGCAGCTCAGGGGGCGTGTCTAACTATGGCTACACCTTC. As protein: CASSSGGVSNYGYTF.